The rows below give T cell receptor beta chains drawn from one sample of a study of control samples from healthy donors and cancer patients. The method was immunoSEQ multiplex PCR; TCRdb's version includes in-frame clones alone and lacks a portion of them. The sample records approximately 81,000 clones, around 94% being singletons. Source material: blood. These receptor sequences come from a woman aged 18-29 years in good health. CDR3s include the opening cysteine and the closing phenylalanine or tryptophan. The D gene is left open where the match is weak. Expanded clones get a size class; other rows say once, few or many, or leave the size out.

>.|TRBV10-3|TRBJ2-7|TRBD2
TGTGCCATCAGTGAGCAAGCGGGGATGACCTACGAGCAGTACTTC
CAISEQAGMTYEQYF
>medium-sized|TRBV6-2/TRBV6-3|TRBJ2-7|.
TGTGCCAGCAGTTCCTCCCAACGCGGGACAGAGTCCCCCTACGAGCAGTACTTC
CASSSSQRGTESPYEQYF
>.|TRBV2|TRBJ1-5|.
TGTGCCAGCTGTGCCAGGAGTGCCGGACCCCAGCATTTT
CASCARSAGPQHF
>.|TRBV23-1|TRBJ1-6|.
TGCGCCAGCAGTCAACTATCATCACCCCTCCACTTT
CASSQLSSPLHF
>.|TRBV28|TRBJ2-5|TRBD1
TGTGCCAGCAGCTTCAACAGGGGGCTAAGAGAGACCCAGTACTTC
CASSFNRGLRETQYF
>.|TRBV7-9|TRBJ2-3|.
TGTGCCAGCAGCTCAGCCGATACGCAGTATTTT
CASSSADTQYF
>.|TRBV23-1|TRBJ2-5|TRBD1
TGCGCCAGCAGTCTACGACAGGGGGGAAAAGAGACCCAGTACTTC
CASSLRQGGKETQYF
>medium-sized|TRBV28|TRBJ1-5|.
TGTGCCAGCAGTTTACCACGCGATGGCGCCTATAGCAATCAGCCCCAGCATTTT
CASSLPRDGAYSNQPQHF
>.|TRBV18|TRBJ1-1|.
TGTGCCAGCTCCCTTGACATGAACACTGAAGCTTTCTTT
CASSLDMNTEAFF
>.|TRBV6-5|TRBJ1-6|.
TGTGCCAGCACCTCCCCACAGGGTTATTCACCCCTCCACTTT
CASTSPQGYSPLHF
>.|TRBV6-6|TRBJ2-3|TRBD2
TGTGCCAGCAGTTACGAAGCGGGAGCACGTACGCAGTATTTT
CASSYEAGARTQYF
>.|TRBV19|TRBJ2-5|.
TGTGCCAGTAGTATTTCAGGGCGCGAGACCCAGTACTTC
CASSISGRETQYF
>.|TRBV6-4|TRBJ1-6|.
TGTGCCAGCAGTGAGGTCCGGGGTGGTAATTCACCCCTCCACTTT
CASSEVRGGNSPLHF
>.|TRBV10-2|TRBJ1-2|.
TGCGCCAGCAAAGGAGGGGGGAATGGCTACACCTTC
CASKGGGNGYTF
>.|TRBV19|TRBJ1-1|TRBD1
TGTGCCAGTAGTATAATAACAGGGGGCGTCGGTAGCACTGAAGCTTTCTTT
CASSIITGGVGSTEAFF
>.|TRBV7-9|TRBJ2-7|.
TGTGCCAGCAGCTCAGGGCGCGAGCAGTACTTC
CASSSGREQYF
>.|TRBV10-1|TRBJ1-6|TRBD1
TGCGCCAGCAGTCGGGACAGGGGAAATTCACCCCTCCACTTT
CASSRDRGNSPLHF
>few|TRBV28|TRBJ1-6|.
TGTGCCAGCATCACGTGGGGAGGTTTGGATTCACCCCTCCACTTT
CASITWGGLDSPLHF
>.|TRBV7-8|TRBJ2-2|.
TGTGCCAGCAGCTCCCAGACCCCCCCCGGGGAGCTGTTTTTT
CASSSQTPPGELFF
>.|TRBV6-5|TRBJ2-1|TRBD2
TGTGCCAGCAGCCTTTTAGCGGGGCCCTACAATGAGCAGTTCTTC
CASSLLAGPYNEQFF
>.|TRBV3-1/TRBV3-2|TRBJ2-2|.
TGTGCCAGCAGGACGGGGGAGATAAAGGGCGGGGAGCTGTTTTTT
CASRTGEIKGGELFF
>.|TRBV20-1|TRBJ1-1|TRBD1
TGCAGTGCGACGACAGGGCATGAAGCTTTCTTT
CSATTGHEAFF
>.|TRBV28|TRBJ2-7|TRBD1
TGTGCCAGCGGAAAAGGACAGGGGAACTACGAGCAGTACTTC
CASGKGQGNYEQYF
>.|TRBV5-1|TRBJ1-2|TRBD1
TGCGCCAGCAGTTTCGCCCAGGGGGCCGTCGCCTATGGCTACACCTTC
CASSFAQGAVAYGYTF
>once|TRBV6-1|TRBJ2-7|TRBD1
TGTGCCAGCAGTGACCGGACAGGGGACGAGCAGTACTTC
CASSDRTGDEQYF
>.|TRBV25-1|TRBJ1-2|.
TGTGCCAGCAGTGAACACGTAAGGAGTCATGGCTACACCTTC
CASSEHVRSHGYTF
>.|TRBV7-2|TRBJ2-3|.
TGTGCCAGCAGCTTATTGTGGGGCCCACGGAACACAGATACGCAGTATTTT
CASSLLWGPRNTDTQYF
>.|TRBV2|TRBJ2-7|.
TGTGCCAGCACCCCCATACCGGGACACACAAGGGGCTCCTACGAGCAGTACTTC
CASTPIPGHTRGSYEQYF
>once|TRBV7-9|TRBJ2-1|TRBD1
TGTGCCAGCAGCCCCGGGGACAGGGGCGTCTCGGGGTCCTACAATGAGCAGTTCTTC
CASSPGDRGVSGSYNEQFF
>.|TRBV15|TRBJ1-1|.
TGTGCCACCAGCAGAGCGAGCGGGGTCGGTACTGAAGCTTTCTTT
CATSRASGVGTEAFF
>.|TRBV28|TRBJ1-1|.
TGTGCCAGCAGTCTAAACCCGGTCGGAGCTTTCTTT
CASSLNPVGAFF
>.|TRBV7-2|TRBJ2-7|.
TGTGCCAGCAGGGAGGCAGGGTCGTACGAGCAGTACTTC
CASREAGSYEQYF
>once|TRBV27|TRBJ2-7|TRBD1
TGTGCCAGCAGTTACGACAGGGGAGCCTACGAGCAGTACTTC
CASSYDRGAYEQYF
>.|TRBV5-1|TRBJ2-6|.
TGCGCCAGCAGCGAAACGGCCGGGGCCAACGTCCTGACTTTC
CASSETAGANVLTF
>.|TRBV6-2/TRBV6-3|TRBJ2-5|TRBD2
TGTGCCAGCAGCCACCCCGCGCGGGAGGGTGAGGCCCAGTACTTC
CASSHPAREGEAQYF
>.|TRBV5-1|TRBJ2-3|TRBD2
TGCGCCAGCAGCCTTTTAGCGGGGACTGGCACAGATACGCAGTATTTT
CASSLLAGTGTDTQYF
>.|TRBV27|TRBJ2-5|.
TGTGCCAGCAGTTTTGCTCAGGCGAGCGAGACCCAGTACTTC
CASSFAQASETQYF
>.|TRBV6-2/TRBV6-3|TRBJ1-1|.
TGTGCCAGCAGTTACCGGACGGTTCCTGAAGCTTTCTTT
CASSYRTVPEAFF
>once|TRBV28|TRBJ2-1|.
TGTGCCAGCAGTTTAGCCCCTTTTGGTGAGGGCCCTTCCTACAATGAGCAGTTCTTC
CASSLAPFGEGPSYNEQFF
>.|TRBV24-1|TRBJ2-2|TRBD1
TGTGCCACCAGTGACCTACAGGGGGTCGCGAACACCGGGGAGCTGTTTTTT
CATSDLQGVANTGELFF
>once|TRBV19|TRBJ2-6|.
TGTGCCAGTAGTATAGAGCAGGGCTCTGGGGCCAACGTCCTGACTTTC
CASSIEQGSGANVLTF
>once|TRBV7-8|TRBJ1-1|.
TGTGCCAGCAGCCCTCCCTACGGGTTTTCGGAATACACTGAAGCTTTCTTT
CASSPPYGFSEYTEAFF
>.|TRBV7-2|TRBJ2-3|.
TGTGCCAGCAGCTTAAGCCCTTCGAGCGGCACAGATACGCAGTATTTT
CASSLSPSSGTDTQYF
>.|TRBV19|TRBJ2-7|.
TGTGCCAGTTCAGTCAGGGTGTTCTACGAGCAGTACTTC
CASSVRVFYEQYF
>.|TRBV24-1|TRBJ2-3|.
TGTGCCACCAGTGATTTGCGCGGGAGCACAGATACGCAGTATTTT
CATSDLRGSTDTQYF
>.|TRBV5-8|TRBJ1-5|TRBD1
TGTGCCAGCAGCGGGGGGACAGAGGGGAGCAATCAGCCCCAGCATTTT
CASSGGTEGSNQPQHF
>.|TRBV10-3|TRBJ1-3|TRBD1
TGTGCCATCAATGAGGGGGACAGGAACACCATATATTTT
CAINEGDRNTIYF
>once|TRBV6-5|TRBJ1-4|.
TGTGCCAGCAGTTACTGGGCCAGGGGCGTTGAAAAACTGTTTTTT
CASSYWARGVEKLFF
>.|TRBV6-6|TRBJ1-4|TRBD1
TGTGCCAGCTCCCCAGAGGGGACAGGGGTGAAACTGTTTTTT
CASSPEGTGVKLFF
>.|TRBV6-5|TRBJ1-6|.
TGTGCCACCGAACGACAGGAAAATTCACCCCTCCACTTT
CATERQENSPLHF
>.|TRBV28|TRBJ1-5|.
TGTGCCAGCAGTCCGGTCGGTAATAATCAGCCCCAGCATTTT
CASSPVGNNQPQHF
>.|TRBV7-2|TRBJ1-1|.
TGTGCCAGCAGCTCAATGCGAACTTTCTTT
CASSSMRTFF
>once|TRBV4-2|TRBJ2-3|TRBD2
TGTGCCAGCAGCCAAGAGCCCCTCCGACTAGCGGGAGCCACAGATACGCAGTATTTT
CASSQEPLRLAGATDTQYF
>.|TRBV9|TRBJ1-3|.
TGTGCCAGCAGCGTATCACGGGCTGGAAACACCATATATTTT
CASSVSRAGNTIYF
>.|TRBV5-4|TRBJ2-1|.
TGTGCCAGCAGCTCGTCCGCCGGGACCAGGGAGTTCTTC
CASSSSAGTREFF
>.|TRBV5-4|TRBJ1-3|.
TGTGCCAGCAGCTTGCAAGGGGACAACACCATATATTTT
CASSLQGDNTIYF